This TCR beta chain is from a study of PD-L1 blockade in urothelial cancer. Overall study: In the patient group, most of the roughly 30 were males with bladder-origin urothelial cancer. T cell content in blood samples showed a median of around 140,000. Regarding the study as a whole: Clones that were tumor-associated expanded more in the blood of durable-benefit patients at 3 weeks.

Every patient provided from 1 to 8 samples, collected pretreatment and on-treatment. Germline V gene data show CDR1 as LNHDA and CDR2 as SQIVND (reference sequence). The CDR3 is 18 amino acids. The ends lost 4 bases at V and 6 bases at J; junction bases unmatched: 17. Libraries were prepared by immunoSEQ multiplex PCR; TCRdb keeps only in-frame clonotypes and omits some of them. This table has about 42,000 clones, more than 75% appearing once. With regard to this clone: The antigen remains undetermined.

The TCR comes from a man aged 70 or older with urothelial cancer. The rearrangement joins TRBV19 to TRBJ2-1, with 8 bases aligning to TRBD2. The material sequenced was PBMCs, taken around atezolizumab (anti-PD-L1) treatment. DNA for the CDR3: TGTGCCAGTAGTACCGAGAGTAGCGGGGCATTCCGTTTCAATGAGCAGTTCTTC. Its translation is CASSTESSGAFRFNEQFF.